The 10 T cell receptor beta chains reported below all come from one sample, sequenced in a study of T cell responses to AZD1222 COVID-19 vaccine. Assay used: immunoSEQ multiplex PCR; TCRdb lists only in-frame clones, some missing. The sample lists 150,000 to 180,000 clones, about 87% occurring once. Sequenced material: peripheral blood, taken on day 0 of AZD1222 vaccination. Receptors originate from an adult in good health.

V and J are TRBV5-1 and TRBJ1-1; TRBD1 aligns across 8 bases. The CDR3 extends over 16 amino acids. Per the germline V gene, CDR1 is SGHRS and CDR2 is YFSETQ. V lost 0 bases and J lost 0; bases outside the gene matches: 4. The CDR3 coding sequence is TGCGCCAGCAGCTTGGGACAGGGGATCTTGAACACTGAAGCTTTCTTT. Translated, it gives CASSLGQGILNTEAFF. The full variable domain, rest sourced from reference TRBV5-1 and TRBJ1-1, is KAGVTQTPRYLIKTRGQQVTLSCSPISGHRSVSWYQQTPGQGLQFLFEYFSETQRNKGNFPGRFSGRQFSNSRSEMNVSTLELGDSALYLCASSLGQGILNTEAFFGQGTRLTVV.

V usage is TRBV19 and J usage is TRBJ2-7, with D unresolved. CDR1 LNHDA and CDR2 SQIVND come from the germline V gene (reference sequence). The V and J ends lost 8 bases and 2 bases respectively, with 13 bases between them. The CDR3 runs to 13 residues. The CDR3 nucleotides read TGTGCCAGTGGAGACTCTAACCCCTACGAGCAGTACTTC. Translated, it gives CASGDSNPYEQYF. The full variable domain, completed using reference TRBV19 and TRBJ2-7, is DGGITQSPKYLFRKEGQNVTLSCEQNLNHDAMYWYRQDPGQGLRLIYYSQIVNDFQKGDIAEGYSVSREKKESFPLTVTSAQKNPTAFYLCASGDSNPYEQYFGPGTRLTVT.

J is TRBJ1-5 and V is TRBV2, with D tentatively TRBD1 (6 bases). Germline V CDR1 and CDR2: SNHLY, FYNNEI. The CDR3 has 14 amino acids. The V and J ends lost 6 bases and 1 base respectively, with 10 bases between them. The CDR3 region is CASRLDRSNQPQHF. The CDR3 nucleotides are TGTGCCAGCAGATTGGACAGAAGCAATCAGCCCCAGCATTTT.

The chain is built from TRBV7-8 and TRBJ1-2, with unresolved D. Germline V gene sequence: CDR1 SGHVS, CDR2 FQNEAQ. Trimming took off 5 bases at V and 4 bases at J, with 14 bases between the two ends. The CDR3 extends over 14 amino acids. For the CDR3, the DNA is TGTGCCAGCAGCCCCCCCGCGGGTGCCTATGGCTACACCTTC. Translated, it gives CASSPPAGAYGYTF.

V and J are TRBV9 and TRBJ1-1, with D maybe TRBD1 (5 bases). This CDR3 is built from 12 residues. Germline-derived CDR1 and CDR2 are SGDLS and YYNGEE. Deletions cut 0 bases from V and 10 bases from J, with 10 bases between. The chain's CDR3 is CASSVGGEVAFF. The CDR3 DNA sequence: TGTGCCAGCAGCGTAGGGGGGGAAGTAGCTTTCTTT.

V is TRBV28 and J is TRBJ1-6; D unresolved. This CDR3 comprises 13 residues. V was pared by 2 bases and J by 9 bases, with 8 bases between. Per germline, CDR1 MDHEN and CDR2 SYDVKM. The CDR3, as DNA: TGTGCCAGCAGTTTAATACGTGGTTCACCCCTCCACTTT. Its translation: CASSLIRGSPLHF.

Here the CDR3 reads CASRERVTGNTIYF. DNA of the CDR3: TGTGCCAGCAGGGAGAGGGTGACTGGAAACACCATATATTTT. The rearrangement joins TRBV5-8 to TRBJ1-3, with D unclear. This CDR3 is 14 amino acids long. V shed 5 bases and J shed 2 bases, with 11 bases lying between them. CDR1 is SGHTS, CDR2 YDEGEE, per germline.

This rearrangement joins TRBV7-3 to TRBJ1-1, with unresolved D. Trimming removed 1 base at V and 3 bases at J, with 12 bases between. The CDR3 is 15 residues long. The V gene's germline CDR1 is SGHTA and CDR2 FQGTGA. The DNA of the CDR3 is TGTGCCAGCAGCTTAAGCCCAAATAGGGACACTGAAGCTTTCTTT. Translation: CASSLSPNRDTEAFF.

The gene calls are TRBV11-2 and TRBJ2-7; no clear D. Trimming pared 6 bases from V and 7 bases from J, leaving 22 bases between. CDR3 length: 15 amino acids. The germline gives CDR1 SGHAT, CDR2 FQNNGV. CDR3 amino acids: CASSLGATSSWEQYF. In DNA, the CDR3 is TGTGCCAGCAGTTTGGGCGCAACCAGCTCGTGGGAGCAGTACTTC.

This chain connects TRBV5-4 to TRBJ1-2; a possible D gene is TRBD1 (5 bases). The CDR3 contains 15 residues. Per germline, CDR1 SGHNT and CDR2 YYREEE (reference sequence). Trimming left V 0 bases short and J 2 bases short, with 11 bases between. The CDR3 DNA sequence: TGTGCCAGCAGCTTGGTTAGCAGGACAAACTATGGCTACACCTTC. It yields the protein CASSLVSRTNYGYTF.